The 27 T cell receptor beta chains below were found in one sample sequenced in a study of blood T cell repertoires in COVID-19. Some clones are missing from TCRdb's copy, which holds only in-frame ones; the method was immunoSEQ multiplex PCR. The data show about 370,000 clones, with over 75% seen just once and 1% held by the top ten. Sample: PBMCs or T cells enriched from blood (not recorded which). The receptors stem from a man younger than 30 who had recovered from COVID-19.

The chain couples TRBV29-1 to TRBJ1-4; no definite D call. Trimming removed 5 bases from V and 8 bases from J, with 18 bases in between. CDR1 and CDR2 from the germline V gene are SQVTM and ANQGSEA. CDR3 size: 14 residues. The CDR3 sequence: CSVLSASTVEKLFF. CDR3 nucleotide sequence: TGCAGCGTTTTAAGCGCTTCGACGGTCGAAAAACTGTTTTTT.

This clone was recorded only once. This rearrangement joins TRBV10-2 to TRBJ1-2; 9 bases line up with TRBD1. In germline, CDR1 is WSHSY, CDR2 SAAADI. Trimming at V came to 3 bases and at J to 13 bases, leaving 15 bases not matched to a gene. This CDR3 has 15 amino acids. In DNA form, the CDR3 reads TGCGCCAGCAGTGACCACTCACAGGGACAGGGTCCAGCCACCTTC. Translating gives CASSDHSQGQGPATF.

This clone was observed a few times. CDR3 coding DNA: TGCGCCAGCAGCTATTCCGGGACTAGCGGGAGGGGAGAGACCCAGTACTTC. Translation: CASSYSGTSGRGETQYF. The genes are TRBV5-1 and TRBJ2-5, with TRBD2 matching over 16 bases. CDR3 length: 17 residues. Germline V gene lookup returns CDR1 SGHRS and CDR2 YFSETQ. J gave up 4 bases and V 3 bases, and 6 bases lay outside the gene matches.

The chain links TRBV5-1 to TRBJ1-5, with D unresolved. V lost 1 base and J 3 bases, leaving 8 bases between the germline ends. This CDR3 has 14 amino acids. The germline gives CDR1 SGHRS, CDR2 YFSETQ. The CDR3 spells CASSLNADNQPQHF. CDR3 DNA: TGCGCCAGCAGCTTGAATGCGGACAATCAGCCCCAGCATTTT.

With regard to this clone: The sample carries other DNA sequences with the same CDR3. The chain recombines TRBV6-1 with TRBJ1-3, with D hard to call. This CDR3 is built from 16 residues. The V gene lost 0 bases and the J gene lost 0 bases, with 9 bases spanning the gap. The V gene's germline CDR1 is MNHNS and CDR2 SASEGT. The CDR3 here is CASSEARGYSGNTIYF. The CDR3 DNA follows: TGTGCCAGCAGTGAAGCGCGAGGGTACTCTGGAAACACCATATATTTT.

V usage is TRBV7-6 and J usage is TRBJ2-5; D is uncertain. The germline gives CDR1 SGHVS, CDR2 FNYEAQ. This CDR3 contains 11 residues. Trimming removed 5 bases at V and 4 bases at J, with 5 bases between. This CDR3 is CASSIRETQYF. CDR3 DNA sequence: TGTGCCAGCAGCATTCGAGAGACCCAGTACTTC.

This rearrangement joins TRBV5-1 to TRBJ2-7; 8 bases match TRBD1. The CDR3 has 15 residues. Germline-derived CDR1 and CDR2 are SGHRS and YFSETQ. V shed 4 bases, J shed 4 bases, and the junction held 10 bases outside the gene matches. The CDR3 here is CASSPGTGRMYEQYF. The CDR3 nucleotides are TGCGCCAGCAGCCCGGGGACAGGTAGAATGTACGAGCAGTACTTC. The full variable domain, its missing parts supplied by reference TRBV5-1 and TRBJ2-7, is KAGVTQTPRYLIKTRGQQVTLSCSPISGHRSVSWYQQTPGQGLQFLFEYFSETQRNKGNFPGRFSGRQFSNSRSEMNVSTLELGDSALYLCASSPGTGRMYEQYFGPGTRLTVT.

V gene TRBV13 combines with J gene TRBJ2-7; D may be TRBD1 (6 bases). The CDR3 runs to 14 residues. CDR1 is PRHDT, CDR2 FYEKMQ, per germline (reference sequence). V was trimmed by 4 bases and J by 0 bases, leaving 10 bases between them. The CDR3 region is CASSSGQSSYEQYF. The CDR3 DNA is TGTGCCAGCAGCTCTGGACAGTCCTCCTACGAGCAGTACTTC. Supplemented by reference TRBV13 and TRBJ2-7, the full variable domain reads AAGVIQSPRHLIKEKRETATLKCYPIPRHDTVYWYQQGPGQDPQFLISFYEKMQSDKGSIPDRFSAQQFSDYHSELNMSSLELGDSALYFCASSSGQSSYEQYFGPGTRLTVT.

The table lists this clone with a few counts. The CDR3 sequence is CASSLRPVTSAREANNEQFF. CDR3 DNA: TGTGCCAGCAGCTTAAGGCCGGTAACGTCGGCGCGGGAGGCTAACAATGAGCAGTTCTTC. The chain uses TRBV7-3 and TRBJ2-1, with 8 bases identical to TRBD2. Germline-derived CDR1 and CDR2 are SGHTA and FQGTGA. The CDR3 runs 20 residues. Trimming at V came to 1 base and at J to 5 bases, leaving 19 bases not matched to a gene.

The rearrangement joins TRBV3-1 (or the pseudogene TRBV3-2) to TRBJ2-5, with TRBD1 matching 7 bases. The junction had 10 bases not matched to a gene; V was cut back by 4 bases and J by 5 bases. There are 15 residues in the CDR3. Germline V gene data show CDR1 as LGHDT and CDR2 as YNNKEL (reference sequence). The chain's CDR3 is CASSLGQAPRETQYF. The DNA for the CDR3 is TGTGCCAGCAGCCTTGGACAGGCCCCAAGGGAGACCCAGTACTTC.

The chain combines TRBV6-2 or TRBV6-3 with TRBJ2-1; D may be TRBD2 (5 bases). The length of the CDR3 is 15 residues. Germline V gene sequence: CDR1 MNHEY, CDR2 SVGEGT. V shed 3 bases and J shed 8 bases, with 17 bases lying between them. The CDR3 region is CASSYKDFPWDEQFF. The CDR3 DNA reads as TGTGCCAGCAGTTATAAGGACTTCCCCTGGGATGAGCAGTTCTTC.

The J gene is TRBJ1-4, the V gene TRBV7-6; D remains unclear. The CDR3 loop spans 13 amino acids. Germline CDR1 reads SGHVS; CDR2 reads FNYEAQ. The V end lost 1 base, the J end lost 8 bases, and 8 bases lay between the germline ends. CDR3: CASSLETTEKLFF. The CDR3 DNA is TGTGCCAGCAGCTTAGAAACTACAGAAAAACTGTTTTTT.

This sequence joins TRBV24-1 and TRBJ2-5; TRBD1 is a possible D gene (5 bases). The V and J ends lost 4 bases and 5 bases respectively, with 10 bases between them. The CDR3 length is 13 residues. Germline CDR1 reads KGHDR; CDR2 reads SFDVKD. The CDR3 is CATSEPGLETQYF. Written as DNA, the CDR3 is TGTGCCACCAGTGAGCCAGGGCTGGAGACCCAGTACTTC.

This clone appeared once. The chain joins TRBV6-5 to TRBJ1-4, with 7 nucleotides matching TRBD1. In germline, CDR1 is MNHEY, CDR2 SVGAGI. The junction had 12 bases not matched to a gene; V was cut back by 6 bases and J by 8 bases. This CDR3 spans 15 amino acids. The chain's CDR3 is CASSSHRGLGEKLFF. CDR3 DNA: TGTGCCAGCAGCTCCCACAGGGGCCTGGGGGAAAAACTGTTTTTT.

V usage is TRBV4-2 and J usage is TRBJ1-6; 7 bases are shared with TRBD1. CDR1 is LGHNA and CDR2 is YNFKEQ in the germline V gene. This CDR3 is built from 16 residues. Unmatched junction bases numbered 6, after V lost 0 bases and J lost 7 bases. For the CDR3, the DNA is TGTGCCAGCAGCCAAGAAGGGGGGACAGCAAATTCACCCCTCCACTTT. This codes for CASSQEGGTANSPLHF.

This clone has only a few counts. The chain uses TRBV7-8 and TRBJ1-1, with 7 bases that match TRBD1. Germline CDR1 reads SGHVS; CDR2 reads FQNEAQ. With V trimmed by 5 bases and J by 6 bases, 15 bases remained unmatched. This CDR3 is built from 16 residues. The CDR3, as DNA: TGTGCCAGCAGCCTACAGGGGTATCTCGGACTTTCTGAAGCTTTCTTT. It encodes CASSLQGYLGLSEAFF. The full variable domain, with the rest looked up from reference TRBV7-8 and TRBJ1-1, is GAGVSQSPRYKVAKRGQDVALRCDPISGHVSLFWYQQALGQGPEFLTYFQNEAQLDKSGLPSDRFFAERPEGSVSTLKIQRTQQEDSAVYLCASSLQGYLGLSEAFFGQGTRLTVV.

The V gene is TRBV11-2, the J gene TRBJ2-7; a weak D match, TRBD2 (5 bases). CDR3 length: 13 amino acids. V lost 5 bases and J 3 bases, leaving 11 bases between the germline ends. From germline, CDR1 is SGHAT and CDR2 FQNNGV. The CDR3 nucleotides read TGTGCCAGCAGCCTCGAGCGGAGCTACGAGCAGTACTTC. It encodes CASSLERSYEQYF.

The CDR3 DNA follows: TGTGCCAGCAGCGACCCCGGGACAGGGTTAGGTTCACCCCTCCACTTT. Its translation is CASSDPGTGLGSPLHF. The V gene is TRBV3-1 (or the pseudogene TRBV3-2), the J gene TRBJ1-6, with 9 bases fitting TRBD1. V shed 5 bases and J 9 bases; nucleotides not matched to a gene: 11. The CDR3 length is 16 residues. Germline lookup yields CDR1 LGHDT and CDR2 YNNKEL (reference sequence).

This clone was seen a few times. The chain recombines TRBV4-2 with TRBJ2-5; D not resolved. With 0 bases removed from V and 5 bases from J, the gap between germline ends came to 7 bases. This CDR3 spans 13 amino acids. Germline V CDR1 and CDR2: LGHNA, YNFKEQ. The CDR3 nucleotides read TGTGCCAGCAGCCAAGACCCTCGGGAGACCCAGTACTTC. Its translation is CASSQDPRETQYF.

The chain carries TRBV4-1 and TRBJ2-6; D is perhaps TRBD2 (5 bases). The CDR3 is 18 amino acids. The germline V gene encodes CDR1 MGHRA and CDR2 YSYEKL. Deletions cut 2 bases from V and 0 bases from J, with 14 bases between. The CDR3 loop is CASSQLLLRGSGANVLTF. In nucleotides, the CDR3 is TGCGCCAGCAGCCAACTATTACTTCGGGGCTCTGGGGCCAACGTCCTGACTTTC.

This clone was recorded only once. The chain is built from TRBV4-1 and TRBJ1-2; D perhaps matches TRBD1 (5 bases). This CDR3 is 14 amino acids long. Germline V gene data show CDR1 as MGHRA and CDR2 as YSYEKL. Trimming left V 0 bases short and J 8 bases short, with 13 bases between. CDR3 sequence reads: CASSQDPTRQGYTF. CDR3 nucleotide sequence: TGCGCCAGCAGCCAAGATCCCACAAGACAGGGCTACACCTTC.

The V gene is TRBV18, the J gene TRBJ1-2; tentative D call: TRBD1 (5 bases). Trimming took off 1 base at V and 5 bases at J, with 14 bases between the two ends. This CDR3 spans 15 amino acids. Per the germline V gene, CDR1 is KGHSH and CDR2 is LQKENI. The CDR3 DNA reads TGTGCCAGCTCACCACAAGGACATCCTCAGTATGGCTACACCTTC. Translating gives CASSPQGHPQYGYTF.

This chain joins TRBV5-1 and TRBJ1-1; 7 bases match TRBD1. Germline V gene lookup returns CDR1 SGHRS and CDR2 YFSETQ. The CDR3 spans 15 residues. V was pared by 0 bases and J by 0 bases, with 2 bases of the junction left unmatched. The CDR3 DNA follows: TGCGCCAGCAGCTTGGGGGGACAGTTGAACACTGAAGCTTTCTTT. Protein product: CASSLGGQLNTEAFF. Based on the CDR3 plus reference TRBV5-1 and TRBJ1-1, the full variable domain is KAGVTQTPRYLIKTRGQQVTLSCSPISGHRSVSWYQQTPGQGLQFLFEYFSETQRNKGNFPGRFSGRQFSNSRSEMNVSTLELGDSALYLCASSLGGQLNTEAFFGQGTRLTVV.

The chain uses TRBV9 and TRBJ1-2, with 8 bases that match TRBD1. CDR3 length: 16 residues. Trimming removed 3 bases from V and 7 bases from J; junction bases left unmatched: 14. Germline loops: CDR1 SGDLS, CDR2 YYNGEE. CDR3 DNA: TGTGCCAGCAGCGGACGTGGTCAGGGGGCTTCGGTTGGCTACACCTTC. Amino acids: CASSGRGQGASVGYTF. The variable domain in full, completed from reference TRBV9 and TRBJ1-2, reads DSGVTQTPKHLITATGQRVTLRCSPRSGDLSVYWYQQSLDQGLQFLIQYYNGEERAKGNILERFSAQQFPDLHSELNLSSLELGDSALYFCASSGRGQGASVGYTFGSGTRLTVV.

The CDR3 bases are TGTGCCAGCTCACCCCCAGGCAGAACGCACACCGGGGAGCTGTTTTTT. Its protein product is CASSPPGRTHTGELFF. V and J are TRBV18 and TRBJ2-2; D not certain. The length of the CDR3 is 16 residues. Germline V lookup: CDR1 KGHSH, CDR2 LQKENI. Trimming stripped 3 bases from V and 3 bases from J, with 14 bases between.

This chain uses TRBV5-6 with TRBJ2-2; 8 bases are shared with TRBD1. Germline CDR1 SGHDT, CDR2 YYEEEE. The ends lost 3 bases at V and 0 bases at J; junction bases unmatched: 4. The CDR3 extends over 16 amino acids. The CDR3 sequence is CASSSLDRANTGELFF. The CDR3 bases are TGTGCCAGCAGCTCTTTGGACAGGGCGAACACCGGGGAGCTGTTTTTT. The whole variable domain, remainder taken from reference TRBV5-6 and TRBJ2-2, is DAGVTQSPTHLIKTRGQQVTLRCSPKSGHDTVSWYQQALGQGPQFIFQYYEEEERQRGNFPDRFSGHQFPNYSSELNVNALLLGDSALYLCASSSLDRANTGELFFGEGSRLTVL.

The chain is built from TRBV7-2 and TRBJ2-3; the match to TRBD2 covers 10 bases. Unmatched junction bases numbered 14, after V lost 5 bases and J lost 3 bases. In germline, CDR1 is SGHTA, CDR2 FQGNSA. The CDR3 runs to 18 residues. CDR3 nucleotides: TGTGCCAGCAGCCCAGCATGGAAGCGGGGGGGCCTAACAGATACGCAGTATTTT. As protein: CASSPAWKRGGLTDTQYF.